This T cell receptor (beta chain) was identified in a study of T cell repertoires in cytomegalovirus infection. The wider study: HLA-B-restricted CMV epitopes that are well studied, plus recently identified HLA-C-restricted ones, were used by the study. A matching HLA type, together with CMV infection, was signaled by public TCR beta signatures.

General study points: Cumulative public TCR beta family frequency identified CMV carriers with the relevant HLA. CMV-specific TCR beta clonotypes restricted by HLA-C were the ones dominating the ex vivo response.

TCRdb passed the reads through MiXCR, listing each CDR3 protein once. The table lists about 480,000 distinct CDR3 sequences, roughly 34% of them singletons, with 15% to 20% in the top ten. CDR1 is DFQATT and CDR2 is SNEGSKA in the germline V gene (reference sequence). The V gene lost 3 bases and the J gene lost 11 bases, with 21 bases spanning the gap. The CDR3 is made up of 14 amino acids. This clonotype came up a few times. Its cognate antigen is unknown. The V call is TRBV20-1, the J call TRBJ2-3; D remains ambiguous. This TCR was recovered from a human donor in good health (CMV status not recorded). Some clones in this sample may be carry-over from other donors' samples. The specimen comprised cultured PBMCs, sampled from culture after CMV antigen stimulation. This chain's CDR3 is CSASMAVTTERQYF. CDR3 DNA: TGCAGTGCTAGTATGGCCGTCACAACCGAGCGGCAGTATTTT.